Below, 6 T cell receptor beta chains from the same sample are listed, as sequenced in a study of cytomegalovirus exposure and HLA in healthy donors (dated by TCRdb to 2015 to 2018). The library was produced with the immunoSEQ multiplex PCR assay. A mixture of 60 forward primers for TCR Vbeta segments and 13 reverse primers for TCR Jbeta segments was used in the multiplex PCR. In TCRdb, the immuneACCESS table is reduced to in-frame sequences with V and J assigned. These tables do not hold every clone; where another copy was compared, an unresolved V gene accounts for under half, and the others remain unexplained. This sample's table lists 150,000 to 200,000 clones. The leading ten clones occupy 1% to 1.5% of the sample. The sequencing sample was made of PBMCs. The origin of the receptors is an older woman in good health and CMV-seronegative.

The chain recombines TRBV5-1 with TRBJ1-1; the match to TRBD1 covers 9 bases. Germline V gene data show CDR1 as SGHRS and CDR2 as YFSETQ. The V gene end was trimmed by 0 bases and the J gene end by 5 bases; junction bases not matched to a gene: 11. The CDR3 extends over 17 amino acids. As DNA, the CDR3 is TGCGCCAGCAGCTTGGCGGGGACAGGGTTTGGGAGTACTGAAGCTTTCTTT. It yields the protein CASSLAGTGFGSTEAFF. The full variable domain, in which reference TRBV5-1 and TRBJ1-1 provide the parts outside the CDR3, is KAGVTQTPRYLIKTRGQQVTLSCSPISGHRSVSWYQQTPGQGLQFLFEYFSETQRNKGNFPGRFSGRQFSNSRSEMNVSTLELGDSALYLCASSLAGTGFGSTEAFFGQGTRLTVV.

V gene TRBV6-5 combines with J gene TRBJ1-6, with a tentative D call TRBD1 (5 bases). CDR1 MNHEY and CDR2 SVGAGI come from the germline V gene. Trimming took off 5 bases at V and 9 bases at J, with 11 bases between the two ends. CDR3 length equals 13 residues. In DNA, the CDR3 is TGTGCCAGCAGTCCGGCGGGGGTTTCACCCCTCCACTTT. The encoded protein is CASSPAGVSPLHF.

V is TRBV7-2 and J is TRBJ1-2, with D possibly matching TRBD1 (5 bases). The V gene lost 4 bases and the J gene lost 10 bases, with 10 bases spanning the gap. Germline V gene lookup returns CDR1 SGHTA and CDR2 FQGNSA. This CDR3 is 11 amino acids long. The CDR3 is CASSSQTDYTF. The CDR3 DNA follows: TGTGCCAGCAGCTCTCAGACAGACTACACCTTC.

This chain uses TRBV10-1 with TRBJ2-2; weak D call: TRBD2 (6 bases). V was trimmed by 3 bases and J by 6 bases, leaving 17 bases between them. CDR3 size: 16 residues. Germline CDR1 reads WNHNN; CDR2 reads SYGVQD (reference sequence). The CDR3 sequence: CASSDPLRGRPGELFF. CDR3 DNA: TGCGCCAGCAGTGATCCTCTCCGGGGGAGACCCGGGGAGCTGTTTTTT.

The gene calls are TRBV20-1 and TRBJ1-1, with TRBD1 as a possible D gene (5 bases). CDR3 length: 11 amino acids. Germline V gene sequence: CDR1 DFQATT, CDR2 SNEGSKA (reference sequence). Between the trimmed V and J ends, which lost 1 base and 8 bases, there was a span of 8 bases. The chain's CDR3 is CSARAEGEAFF. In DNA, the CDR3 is TGCAGTGCTAGAGCGGAGGGGGAAGCTTTCTTT.

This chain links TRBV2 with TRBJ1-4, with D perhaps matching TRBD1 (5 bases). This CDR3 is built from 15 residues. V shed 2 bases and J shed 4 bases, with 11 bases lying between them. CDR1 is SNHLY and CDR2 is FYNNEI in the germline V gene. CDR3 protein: CASSELTVFNEKLFF. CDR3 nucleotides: TGTGCCAGCAGTGAACTGACAGTCTTTAATGAAAAACTGTTTTTT.